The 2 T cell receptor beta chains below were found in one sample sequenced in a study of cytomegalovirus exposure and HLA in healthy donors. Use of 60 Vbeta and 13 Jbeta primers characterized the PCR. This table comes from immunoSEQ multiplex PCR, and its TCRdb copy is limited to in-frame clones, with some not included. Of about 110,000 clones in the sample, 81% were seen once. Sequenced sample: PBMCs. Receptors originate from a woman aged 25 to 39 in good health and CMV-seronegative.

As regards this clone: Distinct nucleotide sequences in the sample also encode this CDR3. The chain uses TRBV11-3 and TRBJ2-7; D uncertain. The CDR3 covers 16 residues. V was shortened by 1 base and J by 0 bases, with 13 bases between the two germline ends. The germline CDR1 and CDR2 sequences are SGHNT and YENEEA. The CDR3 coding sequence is TGTGCCAGCAGCTTAGGAGGCTTTACACGCTCCTACGAGCAGTACTTC. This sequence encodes CASSLGGFTRSYEQYF.

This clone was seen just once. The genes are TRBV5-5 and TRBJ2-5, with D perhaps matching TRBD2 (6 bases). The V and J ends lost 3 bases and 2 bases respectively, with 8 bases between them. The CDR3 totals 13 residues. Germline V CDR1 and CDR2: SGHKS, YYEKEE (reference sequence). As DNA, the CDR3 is TGTGCCAGCAGCTCGGGAGTTCAAGAGACCCAGTACTTC. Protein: CASSSGVQETQYF.